This TCR beta chain comes out of a study of blood T cell repertoires in COVID-19 (dated by TCRdb to 2020 to 2021). At the level of the whole study: The collaborator samples originated in the United States, Italy and Spain and spanned the acute and convalescent phases of COVID-19. The material from the prospective study consisted of cDNA or gDNA derived from T cells, B-cell-depleted T cells, or PBMCs. The dataset comprised deeply sampled blood TCRbeta repertoires from subjects exposed to, actively infected with, or recovered from COVID-19. A freely available public database, intended as a resource for researchers studying the immune response to SARS-CoV-2, is where the repertoires were released. The samples were drawn from two sources: the first 160 participants of the ongoing ImmuneRACE study, and 1,000 to 1,500 subjects contributed by 6 global collaborators. A de-identified subject ID, COVID-19 status, age in years and sex were almost always included in the sample metadata. Where HLA class I and class II types were available, the types were taken from metadata supplied by the sample provider, not from assay-based typing. What the study reported, not specific to this receptor: How much clinical and demographic metadata was included differed by source and by participant, and the metadata was provided uncurated.

TCRbeta CDR3 regions were amplified from genomic DNA using the immunoSEQ Assay, a bias-controlled multiplex PCR. The authors processed their data as follows. The number of nucleated cells in each sample was estimated from the amplification of reference gene primers within the assay. To quantify the absolute abundance of each unique TCRbeta CDR3 rearrangement, sequence reads were collapsed and filtered. For each sample, productive Simpson clonality was calculated as the square root of Simpson's diversity index over productive rearrangements. The table comes from immuneACCESS by way of TCRdb, which keeps in-frame sequences with V and J called. Part of the clones is missing from these tables; in studies checked, under half for an unresolved V gene and the rest for unknown reasons. V and J calls and clone size are as listed in that table; D and trimming were resolved from the DNA. Counted in this sample were about 110,000 clones; roughly 80% of them appeared once. The ten largest clones represent about 1.4% of the sample.

About this clone itself: This clone's antigen is unknown. Base quality data are lacking; no much larger clone is found one base away.

Collaborating institutions collected whole blood in K2EDTA tubes following their own protocols. For TCRbeta analysis, collaborators shipped samples in one of three forms: frozen whole blood, isolated PBMCs, or DNA extracted from either of those sample types. From a lookup of the germline V gene, CDR1 and CDR2 are SGDLS and YYNGEE. CDR3 length: 15 amino acids, cysteine to phenylalanine. The only DNA kept is the CDR3, 45 bases in frame from the first base. Germline trimming: 4 bases from V, 4 bases from J; junction bases outside gene matches: 8. The TCR sequence derives from a man in his forties or fifties with acute or convalescent COVID-19. Material for sequencing was peripheral blood. This receptor chain uses TRBV9 and TRBJ1-3, with 7 central nucleotides matching TRBD1. CDR3 loop: CASSPDGTEGNTIYF. The sequence in DNA is TGTGCCAGCAGCCCAGACGGGACAGAAGGAAACACCATATATTTT.